The sequence of this T cell receptor beta chain was determined in a study of T cell responses to AZD1222 COVID-19 vaccine. Trimming took 2 bases from V and 6 from J, leaving 13 bases between them. The length of the CDR3 is 14 residues. Germline CDR1 MRHNA, CDR2 SNTAGT. Sequenced by immunoSEQ multiplex PCR; TCRdb stores in-frame clones only, minus some. The sample includes 130,000 to 150,000 clones, about 93% seen only once; the top ten take 2.8%. This receptor was obtained from an adult in good health. The source material was peripheral blood, sampled on day 0 of MenACWY control vaccination. V is TRBV6-4 and J is TRBJ1-2, with a tentative D call TRBD1 (6 bases). The CDR3 DNA sequence: TGTGCCAGCAGTGACAGATTTGGGGGCAATGGCTACACCTTC. It specifies CASSDRFGGNGYTF.